This entry is about one T cell receptor beta chain. Its antigen is as yet unknown. The data were obtained in a study of T cells expressing NK-cell markers. Study background: HCMV seropositivity characterized most of the eight sequenced donors, and seronegativity one.

TCRdb reprocessed the 5' RACE reads, keeping one entry per CDR3 protein, no DNA. This repertoire includes 150,000 to 180,000 distinct CDR3 sequences. Findings of the study overall: In several donors, dominant CD3+CD56+NKG2C+ clones formed roughly 1.0-8% of CD8+ cells. Whether expanded NKG2C+ T cell clones were HCMV-specific remained unclear.

This sequence was found in a woman in her fifties or sixties in good health. Sequencing was performed on blood T cells: a sorted CD56 or NKG2C T cell subset, CD4+ or CD8+ T cells, or bulk PBMC T cells (not recorded which).

CDR3 protein: CASSFQWAQYEQYF. J is TRBJ2-7 and V is TRBV7-9; without DNA, the TCRdb call of TRBD2 cannot be checked. This CDR3 comprises 14 residues. Per the germline V gene, CDR1 is SEHNR and CDR2 is FQNEAQ (reference sequence).